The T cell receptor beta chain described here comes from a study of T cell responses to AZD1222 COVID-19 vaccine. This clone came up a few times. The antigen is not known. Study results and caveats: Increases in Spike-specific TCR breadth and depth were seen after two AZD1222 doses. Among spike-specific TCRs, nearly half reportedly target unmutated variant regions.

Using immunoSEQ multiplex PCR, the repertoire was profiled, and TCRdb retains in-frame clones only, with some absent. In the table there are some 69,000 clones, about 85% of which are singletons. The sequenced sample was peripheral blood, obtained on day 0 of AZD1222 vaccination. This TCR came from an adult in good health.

CDR3 sequence: CASSQVQGYEQYF. CDR3 DNA: TGTGCCAGCAGCCAAGTACAGGGCTACGAGCAGTACTTC. V and J are TRBV14 and TRBJ2-7, with a tentative D call TRBD1 (6 bases). Germline assignment: CDR1 SGHDN and CDR2 FVKESK. The CDR3 length is 13 residues. Trimming left V 1 base short and J 3 bases short, with 7 bases between.